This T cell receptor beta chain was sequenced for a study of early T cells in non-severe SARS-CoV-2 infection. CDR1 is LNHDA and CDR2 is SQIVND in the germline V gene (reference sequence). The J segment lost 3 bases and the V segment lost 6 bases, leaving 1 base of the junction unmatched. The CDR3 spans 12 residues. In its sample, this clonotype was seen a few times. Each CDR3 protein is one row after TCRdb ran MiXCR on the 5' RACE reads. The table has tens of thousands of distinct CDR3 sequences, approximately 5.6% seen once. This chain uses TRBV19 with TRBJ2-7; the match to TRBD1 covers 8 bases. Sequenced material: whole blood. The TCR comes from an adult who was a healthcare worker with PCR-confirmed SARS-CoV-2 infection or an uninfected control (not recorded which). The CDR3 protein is CASSGTGYEQYF. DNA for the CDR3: TGTGCCAGTAGCGGGACAGGCTACGAGCAGTACTTC.